The text below deals with one TCR beta chain. With constant-segment primers, 5'RACE yielded cDNA libraries of TCR alpha and TCR beta that carried sample barcodes and UMIs. TCRdb recomputed calls from the 5' RACE reads with MiXCR, one row per CDR3 protein. This table has about half a million distinct CDR3 sequences, about 20% appearing once. These data are taken from a study of T-cell memory formation after mild COVID-19. This TCR derives from an adult woman who had mild COVID-19 (a few samples of this study predate the infection). Cell type and time point are not known. Input material: PBMCs or a T cell subset sorted from them (not recorded which).

Here the CDR3 DNA reads TGCGCCAGCAGCCAAGGAGCCCCTAGCTCCTACAATGAGCAGTTCTTC. Its translation is CASSQGAPSSYNEQFF. This chain uses TRBV4-3 with TRBJ2-1, with D unresolved. The CDR3 contains 16 residues. The ends were cut back, 1 base at V and 0 bases at J, with 10 bases in the middle. The germline V gene has CDR1 LGHNA and CDR2 YSLEER.